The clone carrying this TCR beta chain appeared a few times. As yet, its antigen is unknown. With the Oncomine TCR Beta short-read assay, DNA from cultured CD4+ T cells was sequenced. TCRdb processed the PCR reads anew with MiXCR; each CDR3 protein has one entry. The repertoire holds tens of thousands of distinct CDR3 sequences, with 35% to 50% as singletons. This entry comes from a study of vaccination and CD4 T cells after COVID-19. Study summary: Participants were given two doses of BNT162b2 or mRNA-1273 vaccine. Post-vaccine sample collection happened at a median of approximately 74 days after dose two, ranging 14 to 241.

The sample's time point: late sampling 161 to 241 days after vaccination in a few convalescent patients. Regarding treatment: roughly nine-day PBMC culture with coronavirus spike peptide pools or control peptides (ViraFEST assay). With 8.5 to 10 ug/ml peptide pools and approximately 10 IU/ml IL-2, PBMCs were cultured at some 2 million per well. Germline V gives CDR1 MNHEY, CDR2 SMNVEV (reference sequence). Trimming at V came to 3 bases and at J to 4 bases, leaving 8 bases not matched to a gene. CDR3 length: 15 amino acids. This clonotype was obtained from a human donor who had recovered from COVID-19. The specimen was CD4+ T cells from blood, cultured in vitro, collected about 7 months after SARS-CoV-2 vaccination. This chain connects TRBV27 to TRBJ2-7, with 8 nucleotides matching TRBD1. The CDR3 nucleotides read TGTGCCAGCAGTTTGAGTGGGACAGGTCCGTACGAGCAGTACTTC. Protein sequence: CASSLSGTGPYEQYF.